Only one count was recorded for the clone carrying this T cell receptor beta chain. This entry comes from a study of T cell responses to AZD1222 COVID-19 vaccine. CDR3 length: 14 amino acids. Germline lookup yields CDR1 SEHNR and CDR2 FQNEAQ (reference sequence). The ends were cut back, 1 base at V and 2 bases at J, with 7 bases in the middle. Data came from immunoSEQ multiplex PCR; TCRdb stores just in-frame clones and leaves some out. The sample includes 100,000 to 150,000 clones, 80% to 90% of them seen just once. The input for sequencing was peripheral blood, taken on day 0 of AZD1222 vaccination. The sequence was collected from an adult in good health. V gene TRBV7-9 combines with J gene TRBJ2-3, with a possible D match to TRBD2 (6 bases). The CDR3 DNA reads as TGTGCCAGCAGCTTAGTGGACTACACAGATACGCAGTATTTT. Translating gives CASSLVDYTDTQYF.